The entry below gives a single TCR beta chain sequence along with its context. In the authors' methods: From reference gene primer amplification, estimates of nucleated cell counts were derived. The data were produced by immunoSEQ multiplex PCR, yet TCRdb's version contains in-frame clones alone and is incomplete. The DNA was the basis for D and trimming; V, J and clone size are from that table. This table holds about 480,000 clones, around nine tenths found once. This specimen belongs to a study of blood T cell repertoires in COVID-19. Study background: Nucleic acid was either cDNA or gDNA, and it came from T cells, B-cell-depleted T cells, or PBMCs.

Germline V gives CDR1 MNHNS, CDR2 SASEGT. Trimming took off 2 bases at V and 4 bases at J, with 11 bases between the two ends. The CDR3 loop spans 14 amino acids. Sequenced: PBMCs or T cells enriched from blood (not recorded which). V is TRBV6-1 and J is TRBJ1-1; D is perhaps TRBD1 (6 bases). The receptor was derived from a woman between 18 and 29 years old with acute COVID-19. The CDR3 is CASSETGPATEAFF. The CDR3 coding sequence is TGTGCCAGCAGTGAAACAGGGCCGGCCACTGAAGCTTTCTTT.